The clone carrying this TCR beta chain appeared once. Its antigen is currently unknown. The PCR had 60 Vbeta and 13 Jbeta primers. Generated by immunoSEQ multiplex PCR, the TCRdb table keeps only in-frame clones and is missing some. The sample lists 100,000 to 150,000 clones; about 74% were seen once. The V gene's germline CDR1 is KGHSH and CDR2 LQKENI. With 3 bases clipped from V and 4 bases from J, the junction kept 7 bases outside the gene matches. The CDR3 is 15 amino acids. The data derive from a study of cytomegalovirus exposure and HLA in healthy donors. Study results and caveats: In a later analysis, parvovirus B19, influenza, CMV and Epstein-Barr virus appeared linked to several top co-occurrence clusters. Based on reports, TCR beta sequences accurately predicted HLA-A and HLA-B alleles for most subjects. In a later analysis, at a false discovery rate of 0.05, fewer than 20,000 TCR beta sequences matched HLA alleles.

This chain connects TRBV18 to TRBJ1-2; TRBD1 matches at 8 bases. Input material: PBMCs. The origin of this receptor is a man aged 25 to 45 in good health and CMV-seronegative. Here the CDR3 reads CASSPKTGESYGYTF. CDR3 nucleotide sequence: TGTGCCAGCTCACCGAAGACAGGGGAAAGCTATGGCTACACCTTC.